These T cell receptor beta chains were read from a single sample in a study of beta chain features in type 1 diabetes. Assay used: immunoSEQ multiplex PCR; TCRdb lists only in-frame clones, some missing. The sample lists 350,000 to 450,000 clones, around 15% occurring once. The sequencing sample was made of naive CD4+ T cells from blood. The receptor source for this set is a woman under 30 in good health. Each CDR3 is given with its conserved first and last residue. Not every row has a clone size; where given, it reads once, few, many or a size class.

v_call: TRBV28
clone_size: .
j_call: TRBJ2-1
cdr3_aa: CASSLASASGSNEQFF

v_call: TRBV29-1
clone_size: .
j_call: TRBJ1-1
cdr3_aa: CSVLNTEAFF

v_call: TRBV23-1
clone_size: few
j_call: TRBJ1-2
cdr3_aa: CASSQSTEDFGLGYTF

v_call: TRBV5-1
clone_size: few
j_call: TRBJ2-3
cdr3_aa: CASSLFGQGALNTQYF

v_call: TRBV29-1
clone_size: few
j_call: TRBJ2-1
cdr3_aa: CSVESGYSYNEQFF

v_call: TRBV28
clone_size: .
j_call: TRBJ2-5
cdr3_aa: CASSHRLEAQETQYF

v_call: TRBV7-2
clone_size: .
j_call: TRBJ2-5
cdr3_aa: CASSRARDSQTQYF

v_call: TRBV30
clone_size: .
j_call: TRBJ2-1
cdr3_aa: CARLPLANEQFF

v_call: TRBV11-1
clone_size: few
j_call: TRBJ2-7
cdr3_aa: CASSKGQTYEQYF

v_call: TRBV29-1
clone_size: .
j_call: TRBJ2-5
cdr3_aa: CSVPRYQEAQYF

v_call: TRBV30
clone_size: few
j_call: TRBJ2-7
cdr3_aa: CAWSPGGHRSYEQYF

v_call: TRBV4-1
clone_size: .
j_call: TRBJ2-5
cdr3_aa: CASSLAGAETQYF

v_call: TRBV6-6
clone_size: few
j_call: TRBJ2-1
cdr3_aa: CASSSGGEQFF

v_call: TRBV30
clone_size: .
j_call: TRBJ1-5
cdr3_aa: CAWSVPKTPFHSNQPQHF

v_call: TRBV29-1
clone_size: few
j_call: TRBJ2-2
cdr3_aa: CSSTTGTSGPTGELFF

v_call: TRBV5-6
clone_size: few
j_call: TRBJ2-7
cdr3_aa: CASSFPGLAGVSSSYEQYF

v_call: TRBV27
clone_size: few
j_call: TRBJ2-5
cdr3_aa: CASSISGRTETQYF

v_call: TRBV30
clone_size: .
j_call: TRBJ1-5
cdr3_aa: CAWSGQGARQPQHF

v_call: TRBV7-3
clone_size: few
j_call: TRBJ2-1
cdr3_aa: CASGPQTSGVGRDEQFF

v_call: TRBV6-6
clone_size: .
j_call: TRBJ1-2
cdr3_aa: CASNDNNYGYTF

v_call: TRBV5-4
clone_size: .
j_call: TRBJ2-1
cdr3_aa: CASATSGVVYNEQFF

v_call: TRBV4-3
clone_size: .
j_call: TRBJ2-7
cdr3_aa: CASSQDGTGTASSYEQYF

v_call: TRBV7-3
clone_size: .
j_call: TRBJ2-7
cdr3_aa: CASSLSAGEQYF

v_call: TRBV20-1
clone_size: few
j_call: TRBJ2-5
cdr3_aa: CSARDRETQYF

v_call: TRBV4-3
clone_size: .
j_call: TRBJ1-2
cdr3_aa: CASSQDVGDGYTF

v_call: TRBV4-2
clone_size: few
j_call: TRBJ2-1
cdr3_aa: CASSPGLHNEQFF

v_call: TRBV7-9
clone_size: .
j_call: TRBJ2-1
cdr3_aa: CASSSWPAAGGPDEQFF

v_call: TRBV5-6
clone_size: few
j_call: TRBJ2-1
cdr3_aa: CASSMAGLTYNEQFF

v_call: TRBV29-1
clone_size: few
j_call: TRBJ1-1
cdr3_aa: CSVRGIMNTEAFF

v_call: TRBV28
clone_size: .
j_call: TRBJ1-5
cdr3_aa: CASSLRGFNQPQHF

v_call: TRBV6-5
clone_size: few
j_call: TRBJ2-7
cdr3_aa: CASSPRDRNYEQYF

v_call: TRBV9
clone_size: .
j_call: TRBJ2-1
cdr3_aa: CASSVGPSGSYNEQFF

v_call: TRBV18
clone_size: .
j_call: TRBJ1-1
cdr3_aa: CASSGEGRGTEAFF

v_call: TRBV2
clone_size: .
j_call: TRBJ1-2
cdr3_aa: CASRRQENYGYTF

v_call: TRBV15
clone_size: .
j_call: TRBJ1-2
cdr3_aa: CATSRDRDYGYTF

v_call: TRBV29-1
clone_size: .
j_call: TRBJ2-1
cdr3_aa: CSVEGGSSYNEQFF

v_call: TRBV28
clone_size: .
j_call: TRBJ2-7
cdr3_aa: CASSSHPTPGQYF

v_call: TRBV7-9
clone_size: few
j_call: TRBJ2-7
cdr3_aa: CASSSDRISYEQYF

v_call: TRBV2
clone_size: .
j_call: TRBJ2-7
cdr3_aa: CATISMTSYSNEQYF

v_call: TRBV5-4
clone_size: .
j_call: TRBJ2-4
cdr3_aa: CASSLALAGSKNIQYF

v_call: TRBV21-1
clone_size: .
j_call: TRBJ2-7
cdr3_aa: CASSVGRSTYEQYF

v_call: TRBV27
clone_size: .
j_call: TRBJ2-2
cdr3_aa: CASSLRGPTPGELFF

v_call: TRBV2
clone_size: few
j_call: TRBJ2-1
cdr3_aa: CASSDLSGQFF

v_call: TRBV5-6
clone_size: .
j_call: TRBJ1-2
cdr3_aa: CASSWTGNYGYTF

v_call: TRBV5-1
clone_size: .
j_call: TRBJ2-1
cdr3_aa: CASSLGQGGNEQFF